This is a list of T cell receptor beta chains from one sample in a study of beta chain features in type 1 diabetes. The assay was immunoSEQ multiplex PCR, and TCRdb's table has in-frame clones only and misses some. The data show 150,000 to 170,000 clones, 10% seen once. Material for sequencing was central memory CD4+ T cells from blood. These receptors all stem from a man aged 30 to 39 with type 1 diabetes. Both conserved end residues are part of each CDR3. A D gene is named only where the DNA matches it firmly. Clone size appears in some rows only: once, few, many, or a class for an expanded clone.

V gene: TRBV28
J gene: TRBJ1-1
D gene: TRBD1
CDR3 length: 15
clone size: .
CDR3 DNA: TGTGCCAGCAGTTTAGGTTCACAGGGGGTAATTGAAGCTTTCTTT
CDR3 protein: CASSLGSQGVIEAFF

V gene: TRBV18
J gene: TRBJ2-7
D gene: .
CDR3 length: 12
clone size: .
CDR3 DNA: TGTGCCAGCTCGCAACAGGGCTACGAGCAGTACTTC
CDR3 protein: CASSQQGYEQYF

V gene: TRBV5-4
J gene: TRBJ2-2
D gene: TRBD1
CDR3 length: 14
clone size: .
CDR3 DNA: TGTGCCAGCAGCTATGGGACAGCGACCGGGGAGCTGTTTTTT
CDR3 protein: CASSYGTATGELFF

V gene: TRBV2
J gene: TRBJ2-5
D gene: .
CDR3 length: 13
clone size: few
CDR3 DNA: TGTGCCAGCAGTGGGGGGGTCGACGAGACCCAGTACTTC
CDR3 protein: CASSGGVDETQYF

V gene: TRBV4-3
J gene: TRBJ2-1
D gene: TRBD1
CDR3 length: 15
clone size: few
CDR3 DNA: TGCGCCAGCAGCCCTGAAGGACAGGGTCACAATGAGCAGTTCTTC
CDR3 protein: CASSPEGQGHNEQFF

V gene: TRBV11-1
J gene: TRBJ2-5
D gene: TRBD1
CDR3 length: 13
clone size: .
CDR3 DNA: TGTGCCAGCAGGCAGGGGGTACAAGAGACCCAGTACTTC
CDR3 protein: CASRQGVQETQYF

V gene: TRBV9
J gene: TRBJ1-2
D gene: TRBD1
CDR3 length: 17
clone size: many
CDR3 DNA: TGTGCCAGCAGCGTAGTTGGGACAGGGGGCGTCGGCTATGGCTACACCTTC
CDR3 protein: CASSVVGTGGVGYGYTF

V gene: TRBV5-1
J gene: TRBJ2-7
D gene: TRBD1
CDR3 length: 17
clone size: .
CDR3 DNA: TGCGCCAGCAGCTTGGCCACCGGGACAGGGATATCCTACGAGCAGTACTTC
CDR3 protein: CASSLATGTGISYEQYF

V gene: TRBV5-1
J gene: TRBJ1-1
D gene: TRBD1
CDR3 length: 15
clone size: .
CDR3 DNA: TGCGCCAGCAGCTTCACAGGGGTACGAAACACTGAAGCTTTCTTT
CDR3 protein: CASSFTGVRNTEAFF

V gene: TRBV5-1
J gene: TRBJ1-1
D gene: TRBD1
CDR3 length: 14
clone size: .
CDR3 DNA: TGCGCCAGCAGCGTGGGACAGGGCCAGACTGAAGCTTTCTTT
CDR3 protein: CASSVGQGQTEAFF

V gene: TRBV27
J gene: TRBJ2-3
D gene: TRBD2
CDR3 length: 17
clone size: few
CDR3 DNA: TGTGCCAGCAGTAACCTAGCGGGGGGAGGGCCCACAGATACGCAGTATTTT
CDR3 protein: CASSNLAGGGPTDTQYF

V gene: TRBV28
J gene: TRBJ2-7
D gene: TRBD2
CDR3 length: 15
clone size: few
CDR3 DNA: TGTGCCAGCAGCGAATCCGGGACTAGCGGCTACGAGCAGTACTTC
CDR3 protein: CASSESGTSGYEQYF

V gene: TRBV29-1
J gene: TRBJ2-3
D gene: .
CDR3 length: 14
clone size: .
CDR3 DNA: TGCAGCGTTAAATCGCTCAGGGGTACAGATACGCAGTATTTT
CDR3 protein: CSVKSLRGTDTQYF

V gene: TRBV4-2
J gene: TRBJ2-2
D gene: TRBD2
CDR3 length: 17
clone size: many
CDR3 DNA: TGTGCCAGCAGCCAAGGGCTAGCGGGAGTATGGACCGGGGAGCTGTTTTTT
CDR3 protein: CASSQGLAGVWTGELFF

V gene: TRBV4-3
J gene: TRBJ2-7
D gene: .
CDR3 length: 15
clone size: .
CDR3 DNA: TGCGCCAGCAGCCAAGTTGTAGAGGGTGTCCACGAGCAGTACTTC
CDR3 protein: CASSQVVEGVHEQYF

V gene: TRBV28
J gene: TRBJ1-1
D gene: .
CDR3 length: 14
clone size: few
CDR3 DNA: TGTGCCAGCAGTTTGGGGCACATGAACACTGAAGCTTTCTTT
CDR3 protein: CASSLGHMNTEAFF

V gene: TRBV5-1
J gene: TRBJ1-2
D gene: TRBD1
CDR3 length: 16
clone size: .
CDR3 DNA: TGCGCCAGCAGCTATAGCGGGGACAGGGGTGTGAGTGGCTACACCTTC
CDR3 protein: CASSYSGDRGVSGYTF

V gene: TRBV4-3
J gene: TRBJ1-4
D gene: TRBD1
CDR3 length: 12
clone size: .
CDR3 DNA: TGCGCCAGCAGCCCGGACAGGGAAAAACTGTTTTTT
CDR3 protein: CASSPDREKLFF

V gene: TRBV30
J gene: TRBJ2-7
D gene: TRBD2
CDR3 length: 13
clone size: .
CDR3 DNA: TGTGCCTGGAGTGTCCAGCGGGAGGGCGAGCAGTACTTC
CDR3 protein: CAWSVQREGEQYF

V gene: TRBV9
J gene: TRBJ1-2
D gene: .
CDR3 length: 16
clone size: .
CDR3 DNA: TGTGCCAGCAGCGAAGAGGTCAGGGGCGGTAACTATGGCTACACCTTC
CDR3 protein: CASSEEVRGGNYGYTF

V gene: TRBV19
J gene: TRBJ2-1
D gene: TRBD2
CDR3 length: 15
clone size: few
CDR3 DNA: TGTGCCAGTAGTATCGGGACTAGTACCGACAATGAGCAGTTCTTC
CDR3 protein: CASSIGTSTDNEQFF

V gene: TRBV27
J gene: TRBJ2-1
D gene: .
CDR3 length: 15
clone size: .
CDR3 DNA: TGTGCCAGCAGTTTAGAGGGTAGGGGGGGGGATGAGCAGTTCTTC
CDR3 protein: CASSLEGRGGDEQFF

V gene: TRBV9
J gene: TRBJ2-3
D gene: .
CDR3 length: 15
clone size: few
CDR3 DNA: TGTGCCAGCGGCAGTGCCGGGGTGAGAACAGATACGCAGTATTTT
CDR3 protein: CASGSAGVRTDTQYF

V gene: TRBV7-9
J gene: TRBJ1-1
D gene: TRBD1
CDR3 length: 15
clone size: .
CDR3 DNA: TGTGCCAGCAGCGCCCGACAGGGGCGGGACACTGAAGCTTTCTTT
CDR3 protein: CASSARQGRDTEAFF

V gene: TRBV7-9
J gene: TRBJ2-5
D gene: TRBD2
CDR3 length: 13
clone size: few
CDR3 DNA: TGTGCCAGCAGCAGCGGGGGCAAGGAGACCCAGTACTTC
CDR3 protein: CASSSGGKETQYF

V gene: TRBV4-1
J gene: TRBJ2-7
D gene: TRBD2
CDR3 length: 17
clone size: few
CDR3 DNA: TGCGCCAGCAGCCAAGATGATAGGACTAGCGGGGGATACGAGCAGTACTTC
CDR3 protein: CASSQDDRTSGGYEQYF

V gene: TRBV11-2
J gene: TRBJ2-1
D gene: TRBD2
CDR3 length: 16
clone size: few
CDR3 DNA: TGTGCCAGCAGCCCTTTAAGGACTAGCTCCTACAATGAGCAGTTCTTC
CDR3 protein: CASSPLRTSSYNEQFF

V gene: TRBV4-1
J gene: TRBJ2-7
D gene: TRBD1
CDR3 length: 16
clone size: .
CDR3 DNA: TGCGCCAGCAGCCAAGAGCCCGGGACAGGGGGCTACGAGCAGTACTTC
CDR3 protein: CASSQEPGTGGYEQYF

V gene: TRBV19
J gene: TRBJ1-2
D gene: TRBD1
CDR3 length: 14
clone size: .
CDR3 DNA: TGTGCCAGCGCCGATACAGGGGGCGGCTATGGCTACACCTTC
CDR3 protein: CASADTGGGYGYTF

V gene: TRBV5-8
J gene: TRBJ2-1
D gene: TRBD2
CDR3 length: 15
clone size: few
CDR3 DNA: TGTGCCAGCAGCTTGGCGCGGGAGGTCTCCCATGAGCAGTTCTTC
CDR3 protein: CASSLAREVSHEQFF

V gene: TRBV27
J gene: TRBJ2-3
D gene: .
CDR3 length: 15
clone size: few
CDR3 DNA: TGTGCCAGCAGGGGATCGGGGGAGGCGGAGGATACGCAGTATTTT
CDR3 protein: CASRGSGEAEDTQYF

V gene: TRBV2
J gene: TRBJ2-3
D gene: TRBD1
CDR3 length: 15
clone size: few
CDR3 DNA: TGTGCCAGCAGTTCGGGACAGTCTACCACAGATACGCAGTATTTT
CDR3 protein: CASSSGQSTTDTQYF

V gene: TRBV7-2
J gene: TRBJ1-4
D gene: TRBD1
CDR3 length: 18
clone size: few
CDR3 DNA: TGTGCCAGCAGCCCTAGACAGGGTGGATTTACGTCTAATGAAAAACTGTTTTTT
CDR3 protein: CASSPRQGGFTSNEKLFF